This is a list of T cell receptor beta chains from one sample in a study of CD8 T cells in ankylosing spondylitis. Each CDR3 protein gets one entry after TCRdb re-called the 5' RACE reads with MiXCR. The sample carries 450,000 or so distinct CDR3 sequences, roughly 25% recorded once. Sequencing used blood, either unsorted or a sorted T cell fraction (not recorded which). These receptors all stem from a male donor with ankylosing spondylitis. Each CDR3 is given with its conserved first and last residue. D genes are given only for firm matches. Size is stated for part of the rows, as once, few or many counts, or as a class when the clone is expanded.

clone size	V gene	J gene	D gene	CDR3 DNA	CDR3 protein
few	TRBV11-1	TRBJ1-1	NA	TGTGCCATCCACCCCAGAATGGGCCCTGAAGCTTTCTTT	CAIHPRMGPEAFF
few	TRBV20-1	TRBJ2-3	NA	TGCAGTGCTAGAGACCCCCCGAGGTATACGCAGTATTTT	CSARDPPRYTQYF
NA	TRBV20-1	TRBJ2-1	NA	TGCAGTGCTAGAGATAAGCGTTTCTACAATGAGCAGTTCTTC	CSARDKRFYNEQFF
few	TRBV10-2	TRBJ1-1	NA	TGCGCCAGCAGTGACCGGAGAGGCACTGAAGCTTTCTTT	CASSDRRGTEAFF
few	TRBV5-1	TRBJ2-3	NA	TGCGCCAGCAGCAAGGAAGAGGATACGCAGTATTTT	CASSKEEDTQYF
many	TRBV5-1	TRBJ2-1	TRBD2	TGCGCCAGCAGCTTGGGGCCTAGCGGGTTCAGCTCCTACAATGAGCAGTTCTTC	CASSLGPSGFSSYNEQFF
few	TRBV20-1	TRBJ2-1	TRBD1	TGCAGTGCCTCCCGGACAGGGAACAATGAGCAGTTCTTC	CSASRTGNNEQFF
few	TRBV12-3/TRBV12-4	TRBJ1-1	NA	TGTGCCAGCAGTTTGAGACATCGTGAAGCTTTCTTT	CASSLRHREAFF
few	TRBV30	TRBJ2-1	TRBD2	TGTGCCTGGAGTCTAGCGGGAGCATCCTCCTACAATGAGCAGTTCTTC	CAWSLAGASSYNEQFF
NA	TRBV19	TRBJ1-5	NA	TGTGCCAGTAGTATGTCCAGGGGTGGCAATCAGCCCCAGCATTTT	CASSMSRGGNQPQHF
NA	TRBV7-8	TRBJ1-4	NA	TGTGCCAGCAGCTTAGTGACAGGCCACGACGGAAATGAAAAACTGTTTTTT	CASSLVTGHDGNEKLFF
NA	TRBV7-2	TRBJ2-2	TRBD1	TGTGCCAGCAGCTTGAACAGGGGGCCGGGCGGGGAGCTGTTTTTT	CASSLNRGPGGELFF
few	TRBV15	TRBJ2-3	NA	TGTGCCACCAGCAGCGAGAGTCGGATTCCGGGCACAGATACGCAGTATTTT	CATSSESRIPGTDTQYF
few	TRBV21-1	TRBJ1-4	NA	TGTGCCAGCAGCCTTCAAGTTGCAACTAATGAAAAACTGTTTTTT	CASSLQVATNEKLFF
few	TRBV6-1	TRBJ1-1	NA	TGTGCCAGCACTCCAGGGCGAGAGAACACTGAAGCTTTCTTT	CASTPGRENTEAFF
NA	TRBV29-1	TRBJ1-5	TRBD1	TGCAGCGTGTCCGAGGGACAGGGAGTCAATCAGCCCCAGCATTTT	CSVSEGQGVNQPQHF
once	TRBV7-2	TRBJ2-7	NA	TGTGCCAGCGGGCCCGCCGGAGGGACCTACGAGCAGTACTTC	CASGPAGGTYEQYF
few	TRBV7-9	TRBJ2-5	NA	TGTGCCAGCAGCCCGGTGGCCATATCATACCAGTACTTC	CASSPVAISYQYF
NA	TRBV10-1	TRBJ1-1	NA	TGCGCCAGCAGGGAGGGACCGACGAACACTGAAGCTTTCTTT	CASREGPTNTEAFF
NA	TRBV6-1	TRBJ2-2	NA	TGTGCCAGCACCGATTCAGGGGTCCCTATTAACACCGGGGAGCTGTTTTTT	CASTDSGVPINTGELFF
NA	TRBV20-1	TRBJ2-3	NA	TGCAGTGCTAGAGTAGAAGGCACAGATACGCAGTATTTT	CSARVEGTDTQYF
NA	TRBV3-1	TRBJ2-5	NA	TGTGCCAGCAGCCCCCGGGCCGGGGAGACCCAGTACTTC	CASSPRAGETQYF
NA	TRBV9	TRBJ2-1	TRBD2	TGTGCCAGCAGCGTGTCAGCGGGAGCGTCTTACAATGAGCAGTTCTTC	CASSVSAGASYNEQFF
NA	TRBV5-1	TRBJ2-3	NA	TGCGCCAGCAGCTTGGCGGCGGCACCCACAGATACGCAGTATTTT	CASSLAAAPTDTQYF
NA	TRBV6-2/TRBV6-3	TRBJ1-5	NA	TGTGCCAGCAGTTACGAGGGGATGAGTCAGCCCCAGCATTTT	CASSYEGMSQPQHF
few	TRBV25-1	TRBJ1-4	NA	TGTGCCAGCAGTGAGCCCAGGGGACGAGGTGAAAAACTGTTTTTT	CASSEPRGRGEKLFF
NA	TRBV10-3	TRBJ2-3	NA	TGTGCCATCAGTGAGACGTCGGACAGCACAGATACGCAGTATTTT	CAISETSDSTDTQYF
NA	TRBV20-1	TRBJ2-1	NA	TGCAGTGCTAGAGAGGGGATAGGAGTGTTCAATGAGCAGTTCTTC	CSAREGIGVFNEQFF
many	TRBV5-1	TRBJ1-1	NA	TGCGCCAGCAGCTTGGACGGGTCGGGTACTGAAGCTTTCTTT	CASSLDGSGTEAFF
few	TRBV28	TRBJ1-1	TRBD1	TGTGCCACGGACAGGGCGACAACGGGTGAAGCTTTCTTT	CATDRATTGEAFF
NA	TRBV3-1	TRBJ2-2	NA	TGTGCCAGCAGCCAAGATTGGGGGGAAGATACCGGGGAGCTGTTTTTT	CASSQDWGEDTGELFF
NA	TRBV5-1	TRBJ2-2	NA	TGCGCCAGCAGCGCTGGCTTGACGAACACCGGGGAGCTGTTTTTT	CASSAGLTNTGELFF
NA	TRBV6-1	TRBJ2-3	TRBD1	TGTGCCAGCACCAAGGACAGGGTGATATTAGATACGCAGTATTTT	CASTKDRVILDTQYF
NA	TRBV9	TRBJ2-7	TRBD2	TGTGCCAGCAGCGCCGGGACTACCGTAACCTACGAGCAGTACTTC	CASSAGTTVTYEQYF
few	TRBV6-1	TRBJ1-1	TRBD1	TGTGCCAGCAGTGCGGGACAGGGTGAAGCTTTCTTT	CASSAGQGEAFF
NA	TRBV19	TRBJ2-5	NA	TGTGCCAGTAGTAGGGACGGAAGAAGTCAAGAGACCCAGTACTTC	CASSRDGRSQETQYF
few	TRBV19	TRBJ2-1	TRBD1	TGTGCCAGTAGTCTAACCCGGGGACAGGGGGGCAATGAGCAGTTCTTC	CASSLTRGQGGNEQFF
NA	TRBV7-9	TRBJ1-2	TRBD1	TGTGCCAGCAGCCAAAGGACAGGGGGTAACTATGGCTACACCTTC	CASSQRTGGNYGYTF
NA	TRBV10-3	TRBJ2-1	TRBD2	TGTGCCATCAGTGCGGGGACCGGGACTAGCGTTAACAATGAGCAGTTCTTC	CAISAGTGTSVNNEQFF
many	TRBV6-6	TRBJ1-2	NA	TGTGCCAGCAGTCAGTCAGGAGACATCGGCTACACCTTC	CASSQSGDIGYTF
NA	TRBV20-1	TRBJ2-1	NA	TGCAGTGCTAACCCACCTGGTCTTCATGGGAATGAGCAGTTCTTC	CSANPPGLHGNEQFF
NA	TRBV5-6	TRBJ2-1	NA	TGTGCCAGCAGCCCCCAGGGCGGCCGGCGGGAGCAGTTCTTC	CASSPQGGRREQFF
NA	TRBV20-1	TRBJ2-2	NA	TGCAGTGCTACTAGTACGAACACCGGGGAGCTGTTTTTT	CSATSTNTGELFF
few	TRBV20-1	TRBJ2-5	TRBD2	TGCAGTGCTCGGGAGGGCCTGGAGACCCAGTACTTC	CSAREGLETQYF
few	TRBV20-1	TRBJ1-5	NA	TGCAGTGCTAGAGATGGAGGTATAAGCAATCAGCCCCAGCATTTT	CSARDGGISNQPQHF
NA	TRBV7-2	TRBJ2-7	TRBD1	TGTGCCAGCAGCTTAACGGGACAGGGGTGGGAGCAGTACTTC	CASSLTGQGWEQYF
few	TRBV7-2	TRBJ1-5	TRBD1	TGTGCCAGCAGCTTCGGGACAGGGGTGAGCAATCAGCCCCAGCATTTT	CASSFGTGVSNQPQHF
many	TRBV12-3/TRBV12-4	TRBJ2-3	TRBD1	TGTGCCAGCAGTGAACAGGGGGATACGCAGTATTTT	CASSEQGDTQYF
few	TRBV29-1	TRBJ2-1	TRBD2	TGCAGCGCAATAAGCGGGAGGGCCGGTTATGAGCAGTTCTTC	CSAISGRAGYEQFF
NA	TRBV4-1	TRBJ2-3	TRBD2	TGCGCCAGCAGCCCCCCCGGTAGCGGGAGAAATACGCAGTATTTT	CASSPPGSGRNTQYF
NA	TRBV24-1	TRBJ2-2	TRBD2	TGTGCCACCCGGCCCTCGGGGGGTGACACCGGGGAGCTGTTTTTT	CATRPSGGDTGELFF
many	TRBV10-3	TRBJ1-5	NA	TGTGCCATCGGAGAGAGTGATCAGCCCCAGCATTTT	CAIGESDQPQHF
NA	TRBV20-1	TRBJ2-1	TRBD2	TGCAGTGCTAGTTCGAGTAGCGGGAGAGTAGATGAGCAGTTCTTC	CSASSSSGRVDEQFF
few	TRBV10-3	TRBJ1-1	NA	TGTGCCATCACTCCGACAGCGAACACTGAAGCTTTCTTT	CAITPTANTEAFF